The T cell receptor beta chain described here comes from a study of blood T cell repertoires in COVID-19. The wider study: Specimens from acute and convalescent COVID-19 originated in the United States, Italy and Spain. T cells, B-cell-depleted T cells, or PBMCs provided the cDNA or gDNA that served as material.

As originally analysed: Amplification with reference gene primers provided the estimates of nucleated cell counts. Here immunoSEQ multiplex PCR was the method, and the copy in TCRdb shows in-frame clones only, minus some. V, J and clone size are taken as reported in that table, and D and trimming were inferred from the DNA itself. Of 99,000 or so clones in the sample, 90% to 95% were seen once. The CDR3 has 16 residues. Germline trimming cut 4 bases from V and 4 bases from J; bases unmatched to any gene: 9. Germline values: CDR1 LNHDA, CDR2 SQIVND (reference sequence). The sequenced material came from peripheral blood. The chain recombines TRBV19 with TRBJ1-3; TRBD1 agrees at 8 bases. The receptor was derived from a human donor in a cohort sampled during active COVID-19. The CDR3 coding sequence is TGTGCCAGTAGTAAGGACAGGGCACTCATCGGAAACACCATATATTTT. Its translation: CASSKDRALIGNTIYF.